Following are 2 T cell receptor beta chains from one sample sequenced in a study of T-cell memory formation after mild COVID-19. TCRdb fed the 5' RACE reads into MiXCR, producing one record per CDR3 protein. In the table there are roughly 370,000 distinct CDR3 sequences, 16% of which are singletons. The sequenced material came from PBMCs or a T cell subset sorted from them (not recorded which). These receptors came from a man aged 18-30 years who had mild COVID-19 (a few samples of this study predate the infection). Cell type and time point are not known.

This clonotype was recorded a few times. V gene TRBV27 combines with J gene TRBJ2-1, with D perhaps given as TRBD1 or TRBD2 (5 bases each). Germline V lookup: CDR1 MNHEY, CDR2 SMNVEV (reference sequence). The CDR3 is 15 amino acids. The ends were cut back, 7 bases at V and 2 bases at J, with 15 bases in the middle. The CDR3 DNA reads TGTGCCAGCAAGCCCGGGACGGTACCCTACAATGAGCAGTTCTTC. Amino acid sequence: CASKPGTVPYNEQFF.

In its sample, this clonotype was seen many times. This rearrangement joins TRBV5-1 to TRBJ2-1; D may correspond to TRBD1 or TRBD2 (5 bases each). The length of the CDR3 is 13 residues. Germline-derived CDR1 and CDR2 are SGHRS and YFSETQ. V was cut by 6 bases and J by 6 bases, with 13 bases left in between. The CDR3 DNA follows: TGCGCCAGCACCCCGGGGACGGGCAATGAGCAGTTCTTC. The encoded protein is CASTPGTGNEQFF.